The entry below gives a single TCR beta chain sequence along with its context. These data are taken from a study of blood T cell repertoires in COVID-19. The table came from immunoSEQ multiplex PCR; TCRdb's copy has only in-frame clones and leaves some out. The sample lists about 260,000 clones; approximately 85% were seen once. Germline CDR1 and CDR2: PRHDT and FYEKMQ (reference sequence). This CDR3 comprises 17 residues. Trimming left V 2 bases short and J 0 bases short, with 16 bases between. The sample taken for sequencing was peripheral blood. The chain recombines TRBV13 with TRBJ1-2; tentative D call: TRBD1 (5 bases). The TCR sequence derives from a human donor in a cohort sampled during active COVID-19. This CDR3 reads CASSLTFRQSANYGYTF. CDR3 DNA sequence: TGTGCCAGCAGCTTAACGTTTCGACAGTCTGCTAACTATGGCTACACCTTC.